Following are 19 T cell receptor beta chains from one sample sequenced in a study of identical twins (dated by TCRdb to about 2016). Libraries were constructed by 5' RACE. The sequencing machine was an Illumina HiSeq 2000. Using fastp at Q25 and MiXCR, TCRdb reprocessed the public reads and kept productive beta chains. CDR3 protein sequences are deduplicated, and each keeps its most common genes and DNA. This sample gives about 340,000 distinct CDR3 sequences in total; 9% to 10% of them show up just once. Approximately 8.9% of the sample is in the top ten clones. The sample was naive T cells sorted from blood. The sample's cell subset or site label, in plain terms: cells isolated with a human naive T-cell isolation kit. These receptors originate from a woman aged 50 to 60 in good health.

This clonotype appeared a few times. This chain links TRBV20-1 with TRBJ2-3, with 9 bases identical to TRBD1. The CDR3 runs 14 residues. Per germline, CDR1 DFQATT and CDR2 SNEGSKA (reference sequence). J gave up 2 bases and V 6 bases, and 6 bases lay outside the gene matches. CDR3 in amino acids: CSANRGLITDTQYF. Written as DNA, the CDR3 is TGCAGTGCGAACAGGGGGCTGATCACAGATACGCAGTATTTT.

The J gene is TRBJ1-1, the V gene TRBV20-1; D is perhaps TRBD1 (5 bases). Germline V CDR1 and CDR2: DFQATT, SNEGSKA (reference sequence). The CDR3 consists of 16 residues. Trimming took off 1 base at V and 1 base at J, with 16 bases between the two ends. Here the CDR3 reads CSARVWGGSGNTEAFF. The DNA for the CDR3 is TGCAGTGCTAGAGTATGGGGGGGATCGGGGAACACTGAAGCTTTCTTT.

A few counts support this clonotype. CDR3 sequence reads: CATSRGRTGAFEQFF. The CDR3 bases are TGTGCCACCAGCAGAGGAAGAACAGGGGCCTTTGAGCAGTTCTTC. The chain joins TRBV15 to TRBJ2-1, with 7 nucleotides matching TRBD1. J gave up 9 bases and V 1 base, and 9 bases lay outside the gene matches. Germline CDR1 and CDR2: LNHNV and YYDKDF (reference sequence). The CDR3 totals 15 residues.

The chain has TRBV7-9 and TRBJ2-1; D is possibly TRBD1 or TRBD2 (5 bases each). CDR1 is SEHNR and CDR2 is FQNEAQ in the germline V gene (reference sequence). Deletions cut 2 bases from V and 10 bases from J, with 12 bases between. The CDR3 totals 13 residues. The CDR3 DNA follows: TGTGCCAGCAGCTTAACCGGGACCCCAGAGCAGTTCTTC. Amino acids: CASSLTGTPEQFF.

The chain uses TRBV5-1 and TRBJ2-3; D is undetermined. Germline assignment: CDR1 SGHRS and CDR2 YFSETQ. V lost 4 bases and J 7 bases, leaving 13 bases between the germline ends. The CDR3 has 13 amino acids. The CDR3 protein is CASSVYLRNTQYF. In DNA, the CDR3 is TGCGCCAGCAGCGTATACCTTAGAAATACGCAGTATTTT.

The chain is built from TRBV20-1 and TRBJ2-1; D assignment may be TRBD1 or TRBD2 (5 bases each). Germline-derived CDR1 and CDR2 are DFQATT and SNEGSKA (reference sequence). The V end lost 6 bases, the J end lost 2 bases, and 17 bases lay between the germline ends. The CDR3 has 15 amino acids. The CDR3 region is CSASILVGAYNEQFF. CDR3 nucleotide sequence: TGCAGTGCCTCTATTCTAGTGGGGGCCTACAATGAGCAGTTCTTC.

This clonotype appeared many times. The rearrangement uses TRBV29-1 and TRBJ1-1, with D uncertain. Trimming shortened V by 4 bases and J by 1 base, and 10 bases separated the two germline ends. Germline loops: CDR1 SQVTM, CDR2 ANQGSEA. The CDR3 has 13 amino acids. Here the CDR3 DNA reads TGCAGCGTTGCGTCGAAGGCGAACACTGAAGCTTTCTTT. It is translated as CSVASKANTEAFF.

This clonotype appeared a few times. The chain recombines TRBV2 with TRBJ2-7; D unresolved. Germline CDR1 and CDR2: SNHLY and FYNNEI. The CDR3 is made up of 12 amino acids. The germline V and J ends were trimmed by 6 bases and 3 bases, with 9 bases remaining between them. CDR3 DNA: TGTGCCAGCAGAATATTCAACTACGAGCAGTACTTC. It translates to CASRIFNYEQYF.

This clonotype was seen just once. This chain links TRBV20-1 with TRBJ2-6, with no clear D. Germline-derived CDR1 and CDR2 are DFQATT and SNEGSKA (reference sequence). Trimming removed 5 bases at V and 2 bases at J, with 7 bases between. This CDR3 has 13 amino acids. The CDR3 spells CSARTTGANVLTF. CDR3 bases: TGCAGTGCTCGGACCACTGGGGCCAACGTCCTGACTTTC.

The chain has TRBV19 and TRBJ2-1; D not certain. This CDR3 has 13 amino acids. Germline assignment: CDR1 LNHDA and CDR2 SQIVND (reference sequence). V shed 3 bases and J shed 4 bases, with 7 bases lying between them. CDR3 region: CASSMSVYNEQFF. For the CDR3, the DNA is TGTGCCAGTAGTATGTCGGTTTACAATGAGCAGTTCTTC.

This clonotype was detected many times. This rearrangement joins TRBV28 to TRBJ1-2; no clear D. The CDR3 is 15 amino acids. The germline V gene encodes CDR1 MDHEN and CDR2 SYDVKM. Trimming removed 3 bases at V and 10 bases at J, with 21 bases between. The CDR3 DNA is TGTGCCAGCAGTTTTGGAATATCCAGAGGAGCTGACTACACCTTC. Translating it yields CASSFGISRGADYTF.

This clonotype appeared a few times. The chain uses TRBV28 and TRBJ2-5; the D is unclear. The CDR3 length is 15 residues. V lost 6 bases and J 3 bases, leaving 17 bases between the germline ends. CDR1 is MDHEN, CDR2 SYDVKM, per germline. CDR3 sequence reads: CASSGQRRIEETQYF. CDR3 nucleotides: TGTGCCAGCAGCGGCCAACGGCGGATTGAAGAGACCCAGTACTTC.

The J gene is TRBJ2-1, the V gene TRBV7-6; TRBD2 agrees at 9 bases. The junction had 13 bases not matched to a gene; V was cut back by 7 bases and J by 6 bases. Germline loops: CDR1 SGHVS, CDR2 FNYEAQ. The CDR3 length is 16 residues. The DNA for the CDR3 is TGTGCCAGCACAGCCCTAGCGGGATCCGTGGGCAATGAGCAGTTCTTC. Translated: CASTALAGSVGNEQFF.

The rearrangement joins TRBV11-2 to TRBJ2-7; 7 bases agree with TRBD2. This CDR3 region has 13 residues. With V trimmed by 1 base and J by 6 bases, 3 bases remained unmatched. Germline loops: CDR1 SGHAT, CDR2 FQNNGV. The DNA for the CDR3 is TGTGCCAGCAGCTTAGCGGCTAGCGGCGAGCAGTACGTC. It translates to CASSLAASGEQYV.

This rearrangement joins TRBV6-4 to TRBJ2-2; D is uncertain. V lost 7 bases, J lost 2 bases, and 11 bases lay in between. The germline V gene has CDR1 MRHNA and CDR2 SNTAGT. The CDR3 is 14 residues long. DNA of the CDR3: TGTGCCAGCACTCGAAACCCCAACACCGGGGAGCTGTTTTTT. Translating it yields CASTRNPNTGELFF.

This clonotype appeared a few times. The chain has TRBV7-8 and TRBJ1-4; a weak D match, TRBD1 (6 bases). Germline V gene lookup returns CDR1 SGHVS and CDR2 FQNEAQ. CDR3 length: 17 residues. Trimming took 5 bases from V and 3 from J, leaving 19 bases between them. The chain's CDR3 is CASSIYRVTGSNEKLFF. CDR3 sequence (DNA): TGTGCCAGCAGCATTTACAGGGTGACTGGGTCTAATGAAAAACTGTTTTTT.

This clonotype was seen a few times. The chain recombines TRBV12-3 or TRBV12-4 with TRBJ2-3; D remains unclear. The V and J ends lost 6 bases and 2 bases respectively, with 15 bases between them. The CDR3 sequence is 15 residues long. Written as DNA, the CDR3 is TGTGCCAGCAGGGCGTGGACCGTCGACACAGATACGCAGTATTTT. This encodes CASRAWTVDTDTQYF.

The chain carries TRBV4-1 and TRBJ2-5, with 10 bases lining up with TRBD2. CDR1 and CDR2 (germline): MGHRA, YSYEKL. Losses at the gene ends were 4 bases for V and 4 bases for J; bases not matched to a gene: 15. There are 18 residues in the CDR3. Here the CDR3 reads CASSPPTASGRARETQYF. Here the CDR3 DNA reads TGCGCCAGCAGCCCCCCAACGGCGAGCGGGAGGGCCCGAGAGACCCAGTACTTC.

This clonotype was counted only a few times. The chain couples TRBV12-3 or TRBV12-4 to TRBJ1-2; 9 positions match TRBD1. This CDR3 has 13 amino acids. Germline trimming cut 2 bases from V and 6 bases from J; bases unmatched to any gene: 1. CDR3 region: CASSLRQGDGYTF. For the CDR3, the DNA is TGTGCCAGCAGTTTAAGACAGGGGGATGGCTACACCTTC.